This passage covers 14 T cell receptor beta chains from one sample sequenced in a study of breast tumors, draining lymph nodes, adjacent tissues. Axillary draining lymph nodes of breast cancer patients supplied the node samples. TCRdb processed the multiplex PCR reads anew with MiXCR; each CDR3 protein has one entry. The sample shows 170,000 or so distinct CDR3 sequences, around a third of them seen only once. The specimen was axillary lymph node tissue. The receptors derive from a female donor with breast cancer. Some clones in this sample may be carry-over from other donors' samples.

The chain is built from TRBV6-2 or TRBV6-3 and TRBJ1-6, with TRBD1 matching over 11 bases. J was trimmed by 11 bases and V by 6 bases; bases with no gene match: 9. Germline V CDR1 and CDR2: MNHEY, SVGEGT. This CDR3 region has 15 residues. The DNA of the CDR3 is TGTGCCAGCAGGCGGGGGACAGGGGGTGCTACACCCCTCCACTTT. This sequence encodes CASRRGTGGATPLHF.

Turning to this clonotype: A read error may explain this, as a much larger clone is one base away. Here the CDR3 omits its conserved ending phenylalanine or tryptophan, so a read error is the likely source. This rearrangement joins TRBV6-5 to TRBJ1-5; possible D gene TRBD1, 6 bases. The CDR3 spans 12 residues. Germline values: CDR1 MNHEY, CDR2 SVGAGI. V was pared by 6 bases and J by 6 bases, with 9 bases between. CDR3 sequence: CASSTGLQPQHL. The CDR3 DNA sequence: TGTGCCAGCAGCACAGGGCTTCAGCCCCAGCATCTT.

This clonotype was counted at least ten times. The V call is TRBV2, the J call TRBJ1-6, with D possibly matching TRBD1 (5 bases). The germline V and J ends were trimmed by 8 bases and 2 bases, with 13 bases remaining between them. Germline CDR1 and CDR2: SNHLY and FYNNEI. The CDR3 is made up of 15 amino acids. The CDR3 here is CASLVGPPYNSPLHF. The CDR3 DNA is TGTGCCAGCCTCGTGGGGCCCCCCTATAATTCACCCCTCCACTTT.

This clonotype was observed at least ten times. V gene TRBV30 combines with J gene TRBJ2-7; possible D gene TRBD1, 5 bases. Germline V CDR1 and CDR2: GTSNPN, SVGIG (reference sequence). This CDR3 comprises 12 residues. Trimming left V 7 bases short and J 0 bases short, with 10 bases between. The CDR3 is CALRQSSYEQYF. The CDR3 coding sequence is TGTGCCTTAAGACAGAGCTCCTACGAGCAGTACTTC. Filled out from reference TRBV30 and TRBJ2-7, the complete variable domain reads SQTIHQWPATLVQPVGSPLSLECTVEGTSNPNLYWYRQAAGRGLQLLFYSVGIGQISSEVPQNLSASRPQDRQFILSSKKLLLSDSGFYLCALRQSSYEQYFGPGTRLTVT.

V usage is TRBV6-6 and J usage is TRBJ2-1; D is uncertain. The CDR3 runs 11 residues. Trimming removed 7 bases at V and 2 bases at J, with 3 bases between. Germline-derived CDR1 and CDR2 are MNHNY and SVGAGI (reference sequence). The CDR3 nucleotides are TGTGCCAGCAAACCCTACAATGAGCAGTTCTTC. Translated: CASKPYNEQFF.

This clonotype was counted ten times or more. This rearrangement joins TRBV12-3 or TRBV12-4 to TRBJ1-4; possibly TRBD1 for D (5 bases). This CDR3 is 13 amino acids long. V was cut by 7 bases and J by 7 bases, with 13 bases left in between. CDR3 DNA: TGTGCCAGCATGAGGGGACGGGGTGAAAAACTGTTTTTT. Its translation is CASMRGRGEKLFF.

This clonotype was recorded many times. The CDR3, as DNA: TGCAGTGCTAGAGACAGGGGTGGCTATGGCTACACCTTC. Translating gives CSARDRGGYGYTF. This chain joins TRBV20-1 and TRBJ1-2; possibly TRBD1 for D (6 bases). The CDR3 is 13 residues long. Germline loops: CDR1 DFQATT, CDR2 SNEGSKA (reference sequence). V was pared by 0 bases and J by 4 bases, with 9 bases between.

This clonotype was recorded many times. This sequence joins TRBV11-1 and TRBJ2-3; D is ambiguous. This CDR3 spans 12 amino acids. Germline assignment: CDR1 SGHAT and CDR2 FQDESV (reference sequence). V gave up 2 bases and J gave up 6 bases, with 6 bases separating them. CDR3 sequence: CASSLLFDTQYF. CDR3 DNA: TGTGCCAGCAGCTTATTATTTGATACGCAGTATTTT. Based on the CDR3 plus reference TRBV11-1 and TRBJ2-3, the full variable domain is EAEVAQSPRYKITEKSQAVAFWCDPISGHATLYWYRQILGQGPELLVQFQDESVVDDSQLPKDRFSAERLKGVDSTLKIQPAELGDSAMYLCASSLLFDTQYFGPGTRLTVL.

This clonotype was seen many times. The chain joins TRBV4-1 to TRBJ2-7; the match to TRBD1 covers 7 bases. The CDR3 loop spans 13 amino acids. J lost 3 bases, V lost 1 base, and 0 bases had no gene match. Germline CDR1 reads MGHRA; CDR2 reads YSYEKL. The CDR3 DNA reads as TGCGCCAGCAGCCAAGGGACAGGCTACGAGCAGTACTTC. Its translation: CASSQGTGYEQYF.

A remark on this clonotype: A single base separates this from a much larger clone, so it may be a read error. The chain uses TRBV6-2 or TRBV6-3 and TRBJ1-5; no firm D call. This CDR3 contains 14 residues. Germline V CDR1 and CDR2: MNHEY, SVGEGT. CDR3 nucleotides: TGTGCCAGCAGTCACTCGTTGGTCAATCAGCCCCAGCATTTT. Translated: CASSHSLVNQPQHF.

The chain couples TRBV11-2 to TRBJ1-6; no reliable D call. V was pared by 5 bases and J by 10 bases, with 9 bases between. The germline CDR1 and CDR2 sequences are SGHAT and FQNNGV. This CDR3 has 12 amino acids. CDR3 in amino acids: CASSKEGSPLHF. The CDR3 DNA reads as TGTGCCAGCAGCAAAGAAGGCTCACCCCTCCACTTT.

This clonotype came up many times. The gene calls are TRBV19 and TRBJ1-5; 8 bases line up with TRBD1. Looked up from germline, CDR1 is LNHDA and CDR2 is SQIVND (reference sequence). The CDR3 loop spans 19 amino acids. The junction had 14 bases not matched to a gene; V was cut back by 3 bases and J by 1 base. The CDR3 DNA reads TGTGCCAGTAGTATGTTCAAAGGACAGGGCGTATGGAGCAATCAGCCCCAGCATTTT. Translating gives CASSMFKGQGVWSNQPQHF.

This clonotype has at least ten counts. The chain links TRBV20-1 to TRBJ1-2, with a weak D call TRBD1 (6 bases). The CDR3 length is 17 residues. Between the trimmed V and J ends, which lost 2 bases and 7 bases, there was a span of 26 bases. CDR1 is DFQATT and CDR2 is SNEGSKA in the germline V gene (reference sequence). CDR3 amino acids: CSARSHRSWGLRSGYTF. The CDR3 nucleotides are TGCAGTGCTAGATCCCACAGGAGTTGGGGGCTCAGGTCTGGCTACACCTTC.

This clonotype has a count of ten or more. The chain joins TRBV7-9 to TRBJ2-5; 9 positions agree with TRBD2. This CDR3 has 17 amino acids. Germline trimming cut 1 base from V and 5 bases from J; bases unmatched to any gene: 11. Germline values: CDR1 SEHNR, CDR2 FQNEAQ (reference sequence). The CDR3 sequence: CASSLGPGLAFDETQYF. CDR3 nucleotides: TGTGCCAGCAGCTTAGGGCCGGGACTAGCTTTTGACGAGACCCAGTACTTC.